These 29 T cell receptor beta chains were all obtained from the same sample, sequenced in a study of T cells after yellow fever vaccination. MiXCR, applied by TCRdb to the 5' RACE reads, yields one record per CDR3 protein. The data contain hundreds of thousands of distinct CDR3 sequences, about 14% of them singletons. The starting material was PBMCs, obtained on the day of the yellow fever booster vaccination. The receptors come from a man aged 25-40 years who received the YFV17D yellow fever vaccine.

This clonotype has a handful of counts. The chain carries TRBV12-3 or TRBV12-4 and TRBJ2-5, with 7 bases matching TRBD2. There are 14 residues in the CDR3. Germline trimming cut 3 bases from V and 5 bases from J; bases unmatched to any gene: 6. CDR3 sequence: CASSLWASGETQYF. CDR3 DNA: TGTGCCAGCAGTTTGTGGGCTAGCGGTGAGACCCAGTACTTC.

This clonotype has just a few counts. V usage is TRBV5-1 and J usage is TRBJ1-4; D perhaps matches TRBD1 (5 bases). Germline-derived CDR1 and CDR2 are SGHRS and YFSETQ. Trimming stripped 4 bases from V and 11 bases from J, with 18 bases between. The length of the CDR3 is 14 residues. CDR3 loop: CASSPGDPLSKLFF. The CDR3 DNA is TGCGCCAGCAGCCCGGGGGACCCGCTCTCGAAACTGTTTTTT.

There are a few counts of this clonotype. The chain couples TRBV3-1 to TRBJ2-7; TRBD2 is a possible D gene (6 bases). The germline gives CDR1 LGHDT, CDR2 YNNKEL (reference sequence). V was cut by 0 bases and J by 3 bases, with 12 bases left in between. This CDR3 comprises 15 residues. The CDR3 reads CASSQEGTQVYEQYF. CDR3 coding DNA: TGTGCCAGCAGCCAAGAAGGGACTCAAGTCTACGAGCAGTACTTC.

CDR3 region: CASSPPDREQFF. The CDR3 nucleotides are TGTGCCAGCAGTCCCCCTGACCGAGAGCAGTTCTTC. V is TRBV12-3 or TRBV12-4 and J is TRBJ2-1; D is unresolved. The CDR3 is made up of 12 amino acids. V was pared by 5 bases and J by 10 bases, with 12 bases between.

V is TRBV6-5 and J is TRBJ2-1; D perhaps matches TRBD1 (5 bases). CDR1 and CDR2 (germline): MNHEY, SVGAGI. V lost 2 bases and J 4 bases, leaving 15 bases between the germline ends. This CDR3 comprises 16 residues. The CDR3 DNA is TGTGCCAGCAGTTACGCTTGGGGCGGACAATACAATGAGCAGTTCTTC. It translates to CASSYAWGGQYNEQFF.

This clonotype was picked up a small number of times. The chain is built from TRBV19 and TRBJ1-6; D might be TRBD1 (6 bases). The CDR3 is 15 amino acids. Germline V CDR1 and CDR2: LNHDA, SQIVND (reference sequence). The V and J ends lost 5 bases and 9 bases respectively, with 17 bases between them. The CDR3 DNA follows: TGTGCCAGTAGTCCAAGGACAGCCCAGCGTTCACCCCTCCACTTT. It yields the protein CASSPRTAQRSPLHF. The variable domain in full, completed from reference TRBV19 and TRBJ1-6, reads DGGITQSPKYLFRKEGQNVTLSCEQNLNHDAMYWYRQDPGQGLRLIYYSQIVNDFQKGDIAEGYSVSREKKESFPLTVTSAQKNPTAFYLCASSPRTAQRSPLHFGNGTRLTVT.

In its sample, this clonotype was seen a few times. This chain connects TRBV11-2 to TRBJ2-1; TRBD2 aligns across 13 bases. Trimming cost V 3 bases and J 5 bases; bases outside gene matches: 4. The CDR3 sequence is 16 residues long. In germline, CDR1 is SGHAT, CDR2 FQNNGV. In DNA, the CDR3 is TGTGCCAGCAGCTTGACTAGCGGGGGGTGGGACAATGAGCAGTTCTTC. Translated: CASSLTSGGWDNEQFF.

The chain carries TRBV30 and TRBJ2-5; 7 bases fit TRBD1. The CDR3 sequence is 14 residues long. Germline lookup yields CDR1 GTSNPN and CDR2 SVGIG (reference sequence). The V segment lost 0 bases and the J segment 5 bases; nucleotides outside the gene matches: 6. Written as DNA, the CDR3 is TGTGCCTGGAGTGTAACCCGCAGGGGGGAGACCCAGTACTTC. This encodes CAWSVTRRGETQYF.

V and J are TRBV20-1 and TRBJ2-3; D gene uncertain. Germline V gene sequence: CDR1 DFQATT, CDR2 SNEGSKA (reference sequence). V was cut by 3 bases and J by 2 bases, with 6 bases left in between. The CDR3 has 12 residues. The CDR3 DNA reads TGCAGTGCTAGCCAGACCACAGATACGCAGTATTTT. Residues: CSASQTTDTQYF.

The table lists this clonotype with a few counts. V is TRBV20-1 and J is TRBJ2-7, with D maybe TRBD1 (6 bases). Germline assignment: CDR1 DFQATT and CDR2 SNEGSKA (reference sequence). Between the trimmed V and J ends, which lost 1 base and 3 bases, there was a span of 16 bases. This CDR3 is 15 amino acids long. The CDR3 spells CSARGPTGTNYEQYF. The CDR3 bases are TGCAGTGCTAGAGGGCCAACCGGGACAAACTACGAGCAGTACTTC.

In this sample, this clonotype turned up a few times. J is TRBJ2-2 and V is TRBV5-6, with 11 nucleotides matching TRBD1. Germline assignment: CDR1 SGHDT and CDR2 YYEEEE. J lost 9 bases, V lost 3 bases, and 10 bases had no gene match. This CDR3 region has 16 residues. The CDR3 DNA follows: TGTGCCAGCAGCTCGGACAGGGGGCGCGGTCGGCGGGAGCTGTTTTTT. Encoded protein: CASSSDRGRGRRELFF.

This clonotype was found a few times. The chain is built from TRBV28 and TRBJ1-6; TRBD1 matches 12 bases. Per germline, CDR1 MDHEN and CDR2 SYDVKM. The CDR3 covers 16 residues. V lost 3 bases, J lost 9 bases, and 6 bases stayed unmatched. The CDR3 nucleotides read TGTGCCAGCAGTTTCATCGGGACAGGGGGCAGTTCACCCCTCCACTTT. Translated, it gives CASSFIGTGGSSPLHF.

This clonotype was counted only a few times. The chain recombines TRBV6-2 or TRBV6-3 with TRBJ2-5; possibly TRBD1 for D (5 bases). The V gene's germline CDR1 is MNHEY and CDR2 SVGEGT. The CDR3 consists of 15 residues. Trimming removed 5 bases from V and 2 bases from J, with 15 bases in between. The CDR3 reads CASSQQGTLQETQYF. CDR3 nucleotide sequence: TGTGCCAGCAGTCAGCAGGGTACACTTCAAGAGACCCAGTACTTC.

The V and J genes are TRBV20-1 and TRBJ2-1; the match to TRBD2 covers 14 bases. Per germline, CDR1 DFQATT and CDR2 SNEGSKA (reference sequence). This CDR3 region has 14 residues. Germline trimming cut 3 bases from V and 6 bases from J; bases unmatched to any gene: 1. The CDR3 reads CSASGTSGSNEQFF. In DNA form, the CDR3 reads TGCAGTGCTAGCGGGACTAGCGGGAGCAATGAGCAGTTCTTC.

The chain recombines TRBV28 with TRBJ2-6; D remains ambiguous. Trimming took 3 bases from V and 0 from J, leaving 21 bases between them. CDR1 is MDHEN and CDR2 is SYDVKM in the germline V gene. There are 20 residues in the CDR3. The CDR3 DNA reads as TGTGCCAGCAGTTTGGTGTTTTGGCGGCAGGCCAGCTCTGGGGCCAACGTCCTGACTTTC. This translates into CASSLVFWRQASSGANVLTF.

This clonotype has more than one count but fewer than ten. The V gene is TRBV18, the J gene TRBJ2-2, with D possibly being TRBD2 (5 bases). Per germline, CDR1 KGHSH and CDR2 LQKENI. V shed 2 bases and J shed 0 bases, with 7 bases lying between them. The CDR3 spans 15 residues. This CDR3 reads CASSPTTTNTGELFF. DNA for the CDR3: TGTGCCAGCTCACCAACGACTACGAACACCGGGGAGCTGTTTTTT.

This rearrangement joins TRBV11-1 to TRBJ2-6; D is possibly TRBD1 (6 bases). Germline CDR1 reads SGHAT; CDR2 reads FQDESV (reference sequence). V dropped 1 base and J dropped 4 bases, with 17 bases sitting between them. This CDR3 is 18 amino acids long. CDR3: CASSLDTTGMQGANVLTF. CDR3 nucleotide sequence: TGTGCCAGCAGCTTAGATACTACAGGGATGCAAGGGGCCAACGTCCTGACTTTC.

The chain joins TRBV5-1 to TRBJ2-7, with D possibly TRBD1 on 6 matching bases. Germline assignment: CDR1 SGHRS and CDR2 YFSETQ. V lost 3 bases and J lost 0, with 13 bases in between. The CDR3 runs to 15 residues. DNA of the CDR3: TGCGCCAGCAGCTCTCCCGACAGGTCCTCCTACGAGCAGTACTTC. Protein sequence: CASSSPDRSSYEQYF.

In this sample, this clonotype turned up many times. This CDR3 is CASSLGRDTQYF. DNA of the CDR3: TGTGCCAGCAGCTTGGGTAGAGATACGCAGTATTTT. The rearrangement joins TRBV11-2 to TRBJ2-3, with D uncertain. Trimming left V 3 bases short and J 5 bases short, with 6 bases between. From germline, CDR1 is SGHAT and CDR2 FQNNGV. The CDR3 loop spans 12 amino acids.

The sample holds a few counts of this clonotype. V usage is TRBV9 and J usage is TRBJ2-1, with D unresolved. Trimming took off 3 bases at V and 5 bases at J, with 15 bases between the two ends. This CDR3 is built from 15 residues. Germline values: CDR1 SGDLS, CDR2 YYNGEE. In nucleotides, the CDR3 is TGTGCCAGCAGCGCGACCCCCAATGACGACAATGAGCAGTTCTTC. This codes for CASSATPNDDNEQFF.

This clonotype was found a few times. V usage is TRBV7-2 and J usage is TRBJ2-7; D is perhaps TRBD1 (5 bases). The CDR3 runs to 12 residues. V lost 4 bases and J lost 5, with 9 bases in between. Germline V gives CDR1 SGHTA, CDR2 FQGNSA. The CDR3 bases are TGTGCCAGCAGCTATATGGGGCACGAGCAGTACTTC. Encoded protein: CASSYMGHEQYF. Drawing the rest from reference TRBV7-2 and TRBJ2-7, the complete variable domain is GAGVSQSPSNKVTEKGKDVELRCDPISGHTALYWYRQSLGQGLEFLIYFQGNSAPDKSGLPSDRFSAERTGGSVSTLTIQRTQQEDSAVYLCASSYMGHEQYFGPGTRLTVT.

This clonotype was counted between two and nine times. J is TRBJ2-1 and V is TRBV5-1, with 11 bases fitting TRBD2. Losses at the gene ends were 0 bases for V and 0 bases for J; bases not matched to a gene: 8. CDR1 is SGHRS, CDR2 YFSETQ, per germline. The CDR3 spans 19 residues. CDR3 protein: CASSLGLAGWSSSYNEQFF. CDR3 nucleotide sequence: TGCGCCAGCAGCTTGGGACTAGCGGGATGGTCTAGCTCCTACAATGAGCAGTTCTTC.

The CDR3 spells CSARSSGTGPGELFF. For the CDR3, the DNA is TGCAGTGCTAGAAGTAGCGGGACAGGGCCCGGGGAGCTGTTTTTT. The chain carries TRBV20-1 and TRBJ2-2, with D possibly TRBD1 on 9 matching bases. With 2 bases removed from V and 6 bases from J, the gap between germline ends came to 16 bases. This CDR3 is 15 amino acids long. Germline V gene sequence: CDR1 DFQATT, CDR2 SNEGSKA (reference sequence).

The V call is TRBV12-5, the J call TRBJ1-6, with D unclear. From germline, CDR1 is LGHNT and CDR2 FRNRAP. Trimming stripped 1 base from V and 8 bases from J, with 6 bases between. The CDR3 sequence is 13 residues long. CDR3 in DNA: TGTGCTAGTGGTTTGGCAGATGATTCACCCCTCCACTTT. Translated: CASGLADDSPLHF.

This sequence joins TRBV27 and TRBJ2-2, with TRBD2 matching 7 bases. Per germline, CDR1 MNHEY and CDR2 SMNVEV (reference sequence). The CDR3 has 15 residues. After removal of 1 base from V and 6 bases from J, the junction contained 5 bases not matched to a gene. CDR3 nucleotides: TGTGCCAGCAGTTTATTGGGAGGGCAACCCGGGGAGCTGTTTTTT. Protein product: CASSLLGGQPGELFF.

This clonotype was recorded only once. The chain combines TRBV6-1 with TRBJ2-1, with 12 bases identical to TRBD2. The CDR3 has 14 residues. V gave up 6 bases and J gave up 9 bases; unmatched junction bases: 6. The V gene's germline CDR1 is MNHNS and CDR2 SASEGT. The CDR3 DNA reads as TGTGCCAGCAGGCTAGCGGGAGGGCGCGGTGAGCAGTTCTTC. Its translation: CASRLAGGRGEQFF.

In its sample, this clonotype was seen a few times. V usage is TRBV7-2 and J usage is TRBJ2-3, with a weak D call TRBD2 (6 bases). CDR1 is SGHTA and CDR2 is FQGNSA in the germline V gene. This CDR3 is built from 15 residues. With 1 base removed from V and 1 base from J, the gap between germline ends came to 9 bases. CDR3 region: CASSLESSGTDTQYF. CDR3 nucleotides: TGTGCCAGCAGCTTAGAGTCTAGCGGCACAGATACGCAGTATTTT.

The chain joins TRBV5-1 to TRBJ2-1; 11 positions match TRBD2. After removal of 4 bases from V and 6 bases from J, the junction contained 12 bases not matched to a gene. Germline loops: CDR1 SGHRS, CDR2 YFSETQ. The CDR3 extends over 17 amino acids. The CDR3 here is CASSKTSGSSNSNEQFF. DNA of the CDR3: TGCGCCAGCAGCAAAACTAGCGGGAGTTCCAATAGCAATGAGCAGTTCTTC. Supplemented by reference TRBV5-1 and TRBJ2-1, the full variable domain reads KAGVTQTPRYLIKTRGQQVTLSCSPISGHRSVSWYQQTPGQGLQFLFEYFSETQRNKGNFPGRFSGRQFSNSRSEMNVSTLELGDSALYLCASSKTSGSSNSNEQFFGPGTRLTVL.

CDR3 loop: CSVEDLGTGNEQFF. In nucleotides, the CDR3 is TGCAGCGTTGAAGATCTTGGGACGGGCAATGAGCAGTTCTTC. The gene calls are TRBV29-1 and TRBJ2-1; D tentatively fits TRBD1 or TRBD2 (5 bases each). Germline V gene data show CDR1 as SQVTM and CDR2 as ANQGSEA. Trimming left V 0 bases short and J 6 bases short, with 12 bases between. The CDR3 is 14 residues long.